Included here is one T cell receptor beta chain sequence, with context. Its antigen is as yet unknown. The CDR3 has 15 amino acids. Germline V gives CDR1 KGHSH, CDR2 LQKENI. Trimming pared 2 bases from V and 4 bases from J, leaving 12 bases between. This sample stems from a study of circulating and synovial CD4+ cells in juvenile arthritis. The study's findings and limits: Diversity here was lower than in bulk blood CD4 cells.

Libraries were prepared by immunoSEQ multiplex PCR; TCRdb keeps only in-frame clonotypes and omits some of them. The repertoire holds fewer than 35,000 clones, roughly 96% seen once, with less than 0.2% in the top ten. V usage is TRBV18 and J usage is TRBJ2-1; D is undetermined. This TCR derives from a human donor with juvenile idiopathic arthritis. Sample: CD4+ T cells from blood. The CDR3 sequence: CASSPKQVLYNEQFF. In nucleotides, the CDR3 is TGTGCCAGCTCACCAAAGCAAGTACTTTACAATGAGCAGTTCTTC. Combining the CDR3 with reference TRBV18 and TRBJ2-1 gives the whole variable domain NAGVMQNPRHLVRRRGQEARLRCSPMKGHSHVYWYRQLPEEGLKFMVYLQKENIIDESGMPKERFSAEFPKEGPSILRIQQVVRGDSAAYFCASSPKQVLYNEQFFGPGTRLTVL.